The 22 T cell receptor beta chains listed next were all sequenced from one sample in a study of blood T cell repertoires in COVID-19. The method was immunoSEQ multiplex PCR; TCRdb's version includes in-frame clones alone and lacks a portion of them. The table has 130,000 to 150,000 clones, 85% to 90% seen once. The sequencing sample was made of peripheral blood. These TCRs come from a woman between 50 and 59 years old with active or convalescent COVID-19.

V and J are TRBV5-1 and TRBJ2-7; no clear D gene. Trimming removed 2 bases from V and 3 bases from J, with 9 bases in between. The CDR3 spans 13 residues. Germline V CDR1 and CDR2: SGHRS, YFSETQ. The CDR3, as DNA: TGCGCCAGCAGCTTCCGTACTGGCTACGAGCAGTACTTC. It is translated as CASSFRTGYEQYF.

The genes are TRBV18 and TRBJ1-5; 7 bases fit TRBD1. The V gene's germline CDR1 is KGHSH and CDR2 LQKENI. V dropped 4 bases and J dropped 5; count of bases not matched to a gene: 5. The CDR3 spans 14 residues. This CDR3 is CASSRQGADQPQHF. The DNA for the CDR3 is TGTGCCAGCTCACGACAGGGTGCGGATCAGCCCCAGCATTTT. Supplemented by reference TRBV18 and TRBJ1-5, the full variable domain reads NAGVMQNPRHLVRRRGQEARLRCSPMKGHSHVYWYRQLPEEGLKFMVYLQKENIIDESGMPKERFSAEFPKEGPSILRIQQVVRGDSAAYFCASSRQGADQPQHFGDGTRLSIL.

The V call is TRBV3-1 (or the pseudogene TRBV3-2), the J call TRBJ2-5; 8 nucleotides match TRBD2. Trimming took 4 bases from V and 5 from J; bases not matched to a gene: 6. This CDR3 is 14 amino acids long. Germline CDR1 reads LGHDT; CDR2 reads YNNKEL (reference sequence). The CDR3 sequence is CASSLPGGAETQYF. Here the CDR3 DNA reads TGTGCCAGCAGCCTCCCGGGGGGGGCTGAGACCCAGTACTTC.

The chain recombines TRBV14 with TRBJ1-2, with 7 bases matching TRBD1. J was trimmed by 2 bases and V by 4 bases; bases with no gene match: 1. The germline V gene has CDR1 SGHDN and CDR2 FVKESK. The CDR3 consists of 13 residues. The CDR3 DNA sequence: TGTGCCAGCAGCCCACAGGGGAACTATGGCTACACCTTC. It specifies CASSPQGNYGYTF.

The J gene is TRBJ2-5, the V gene TRBV7-2; D remains ambiguous. This CDR3 region has 13 residues. V gave up 4 bases and J gave up 2 bases, with 8 bases separating them. Germline V lookup: CDR1 SGHTA, CDR2 FQGNSA. The CDR3 nucleotides read TGTGCCAGCAGCTCACAGATGCAAGAGACCCAGTACTTC. It yields the protein CASSSQMQETQYF.

The chain links TRBV19 to TRBJ1-1; D might be TRBD1 (5 bases). Germline lookup yields CDR1 LNHDA and CDR2 SQIVND (reference sequence). This CDR3 is built from 14 residues. V lost 7 bases, J lost 8 bases, and 20 bases lay in between. The CDR3 sequence is CASTAAFRTGEAFF. CDR3 DNA sequence: TGTGCCAGTACAGCTGCCTTCCGAACAGGAGAAGCTTTCTTT. Drawing the rest from reference TRBV19 and TRBJ1-1, the complete variable domain is DGGITQSPKYLFRKEGQNVTLSCEQNLNHDAMYWYRQDPGQGLRLIYYSQIVNDFQKGDIAEGYSVSREKKESFPLTVTSAQKNPTAFYLCASTAAFRTGEAFFGQGTRLTVV.

The rearrangement joins TRBV7-8 to TRBJ1-1, with D possibly TRBD1 on 6 matching bases. Trimming took 6 bases from V and 0 from J, leaving 14 bases between them. The CDR3 length is 15 residues. Germline V gene sequence: CDR1 SGHVS, CDR2 FQNEAQ. CDR3 sequence reads: CASRELGQLNTEAFF. Written as DNA, the CDR3 is TGTGCCAGCAGAGAGCTCGGACAGTTGAACACTGAAGCTTTCTTT.

The chain carries TRBV19 and TRBJ2-1, with 11 bases matching TRBD2. Germline assignment: CDR1 LNHDA and CDR2 SQIVND (reference sequence). The junction had 13 bases not matched to a gene; V was cut back by 8 bases and J by 4 bases. This CDR3 has 17 amino acids. DNA for the CDR3: TGTGCCAGTCCAAATTCGGCGACTAGCGGGGTATACAATGAGCAGTTCTTC. Translating gives CASPNSATSGVYNEQFF.

The rearrangement uses TRBV6-2 or TRBV6-3 and TRBJ1-1; D remains ambiguous. The germline gives CDR1 MNHEY, CDR2 SVGEGT. Trimming removed 4 bases at V and 0 bases at J, with 15 bases between. This CDR3 is 16 amino acids long. In nucleotides, the CDR3 is TGTGCCAGCAGTTCGCCATCCCGACAAATGAACACTGAAGCTTTCTTT. This sequence encodes CASSSPSRQMNTEAFF.

The chain has TRBV30 and TRBJ1-3; D possibly corresponds to TRBD1 (6 bases). V lost 0 bases, J lost 0 bases, and 12 bases lay in between. Germline CDR1 GTSNPN, CDR2 SVGIG (reference sequence). CDR3 length: 16 residues. CDR3 bases: TGTGCCTGGAGTGTGGGGGGGGCGATCTCTGGAAACACCATATATTTT. It specifies CAWSVGGAISGNTIYF.

The chain combines TRBV6-6 with TRBJ1-2; D possibly corresponds to TRBD1 (5 bases). The CDR3 loop spans 15 amino acids. V lost 7 bases to trimming and J lost 0 bases, with 15 bases between them. Germline-derived CDR1 and CDR2 are MNHNY and SVGAGI (reference sequence). As DNA, the CDR3 is TGTGCCAGCACCACAGGAGACATCACTAACTATGGCTACACCTTC. Its protein is CASTTGDITNYGYTF.

This chain joins TRBV9 and TRBJ2-7, with 11 bases identical to TRBD1. The CDR3 is 14 residues long. The V gene end was trimmed by 0 bases and the J gene end by 6 bases; junction bases not matched to a gene: 2. Germline CDR1 SGDLS, CDR2 YYNGEE. The CDR3 sequence: CASSVGGTGGEQYF. DNA for the CDR3: TGTGCCAGCAGCGTAGGTGGGACAGGGGGCGAGCAGTACTTC.

The V gene is TRBV27, the J gene TRBJ2-3; D possibly corresponds to TRBD2 (5 bases). The CDR3 is 15 residues long. V gave up 6 bases and J gave up 4 bases, with 17 bases separating them. Germline V CDR1 and CDR2: MNHEY, SMNVEV (reference sequence). The CDR3 coding sequence is TGTGCCAGCAGCACGTACGGGGTGCTTCCAGATACGCAGTATTTT. It codes for CASSTYGVLPDTQYF.

The chain is built from TRBV24-1 and TRBJ2-7; 12 bases are shared with TRBD2. Germline V gene sequence: CDR1 KGHDR, CDR2 SFDVKD. CDR3 size: 16 residues. With 6 bases clipped from V and 2 bases from J, the junction kept 7 bases outside the gene matches. The CDR3 DNA is TGTGCCACCAGTAACAGACTAGCGGGAGAACCCTACGAGCAGTACTTC. This sequence encodes CATSNRLAGEPYEQYF.

V gene TRBV25-1 combines with J gene TRBJ1-6; tentative D call: TRBD1 (5 bases). This CDR3 has 14 amino acids. Germline-derived CDR1 and CDR2 are MGHDK and SYGVNS. Trimming stripped 6 bases from V and 7 bases from J, with 13 bases between. DNA of the CDR3: TGTGCCAGCAGGATGGGGGGGAGGAATTCACCCCTCCACTTT. Protein: CASRMGGRNSPLHF.

Turning to this clone: The same CDR3 arises from other DNA sequences in this sample as well. V is TRBV7-2 and J is TRBJ2-5; the match to TRBD2 covers 15 bases. J lost 5 bases, V lost 5 bases, and 6 bases had no gene match. The CDR3 has 16 amino acids. From germline, CDR1 is SGHTA and CDR2 FQGNSA. For the CDR3, the DNA is TGTGCCAGCAGCCCGCGGACTAGCGGGGGGGGTGAGACCCAGTACTTC. Translation gives CASSPRTSGGGETQYF.

The V and J genes are TRBV11-2 and TRBJ1-6; the match to TRBD1 covers 7 bases. The length of the CDR3 is 14 residues. V shed 6 bases, J shed 4 bases, and the junction held 3 bases outside the gene matches. CDR1 is SGHAT, CDR2 FQNNGV, per germline. The CDR3 region is CASRQGPYNSPLHF. The DNA for the CDR3 is TGTGCCAGCAGACAGGGGCCTTATAATTCACCCCTCCACTTT.

This chain joins TRBV27 and TRBJ1-1, with a weak D call TRBD1 (6 bases). CDR3 length equals 15 residues. From germline, CDR1 is MNHEY and CDR2 SMNVEV (reference sequence). The germline V and J ends were trimmed by 5 bases and 2 bases, with 15 bases remaining between them. The DNA of the CDR3 is TGTGCCAGCAGTCACCCTGGGGGCGCAAACACTGAAGCTTTCTTT. It codes for CASSHPGGANTEAFF.

V gene TRBV4-1 combines with J gene TRBJ2-3; a possible D gene is TRBD2 (6 bases). The CDR3 spans 17 residues. Germline V CDR1 and CDR2: MGHRA, YSYEKL. Trimming pared 1 base from V and 3 bases from J, leaving 17 bases between. The CDR3 sequence: CASSQVITGVVTDTQYF. The CDR3, as DNA: TGCGCCAGCAGCCAAGTCATTACGGGAGTGGTAACAGATACGCAGTATTTT.

The chain employs TRBV30 and TRBJ2-5; no reliable D call. CDR1 and CDR2 from the germline V gene are GTSNPN and SVGIG (reference sequence). This CDR3 spans 13 amino acids. Trimming left V 2 bases short and J 4 bases short, with 11 bases between. CDR3 sequence: CAWSTNSRETQYF. The CDR3 nucleotides are TGTGCCTGGAGTACCAATAGCCGAGAGACCCAGTACTTC.

The rearrangement links TRBV5-1 to TRBJ2-1; possibly TRBD1 for D (6 bases). Trimming stripped 4 bases from V and 13 bases from J, with 21 bases between. Per the germline V gene, CDR1 is SGHRS and CDR2 is YFSETQ. CDR3 length: 14 residues. The CDR3 sequence: CASSVSGTLREQFF. The CDR3 DNA is TGCGCCAGCAGCGTAAGTGGGACATTAAGGGAACAGTTCTTC.

This clone has only a few counts. The V and J genes are TRBV25-1 and TRBJ1-2, with TRBD1 matching 12 bases. The germline gives CDR1 MGHDK, CDR2 SYGVNS. After removal of 2 bases from V and 8 bases from J, the junction contained 9 bases not matched to a gene. This CDR3 spans 16 amino acids. CDR3 coding DNA: TGTGCCAGCAGTGAACCCGGGACAGGGGGCGCGCGGGGCTACACCTTC. Amino acids: CASSEPGTGGARGYTF.